This T cell receptor (beta chain) emerged from a study of blood T cell repertoires in COVID-19. Germline V gives CDR1 SGHTA, CDR2 FQGTGA. This CDR3 spans 13 amino acids. V dropped 5 bases and J dropped 6 bases, with 14 bases sitting between them. Participants were aged about 18 to 89 years from about 25 US areas. Per the original data handling: Scientists estimated how many nucleated cells there were by amplifying reference gene primers. TCRdb keeps only in-frame clones here, not all; method: immunoSEQ multiplex PCR. V, J and clone size derive from that table, while D and trimming were established from the DNA sequence. The sample contains more than 200,000 clones, about nine tenths of which appear only once.

The sequenced sample was PBMCs or T cells enriched from blood (not recorded which). V gene TRBV7-3 combines with J gene TRBJ2-7; the D gene is possibly TRBD2 (5 bases). This TCR came from a woman in her 30s with acute COVID-19. The chain's CDR3 is CASSQSRVSEQYF. For the CDR3, the DNA is TGTGCCAGCAGCCAGTCGAGGGTCAGCGAGCAGTACTTC.